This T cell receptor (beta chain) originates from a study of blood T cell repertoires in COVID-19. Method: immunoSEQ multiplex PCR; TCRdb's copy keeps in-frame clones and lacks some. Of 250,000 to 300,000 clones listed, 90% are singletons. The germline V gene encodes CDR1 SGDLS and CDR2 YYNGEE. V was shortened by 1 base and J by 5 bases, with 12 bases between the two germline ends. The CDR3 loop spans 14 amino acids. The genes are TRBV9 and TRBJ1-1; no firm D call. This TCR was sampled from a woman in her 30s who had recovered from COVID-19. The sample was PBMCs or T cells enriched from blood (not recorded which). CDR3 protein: CASSVRAGGTEAFF. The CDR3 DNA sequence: TGTGCCAGCAGCGTACGGGCAGGAGGAACTGAAGCTTTCTTT.